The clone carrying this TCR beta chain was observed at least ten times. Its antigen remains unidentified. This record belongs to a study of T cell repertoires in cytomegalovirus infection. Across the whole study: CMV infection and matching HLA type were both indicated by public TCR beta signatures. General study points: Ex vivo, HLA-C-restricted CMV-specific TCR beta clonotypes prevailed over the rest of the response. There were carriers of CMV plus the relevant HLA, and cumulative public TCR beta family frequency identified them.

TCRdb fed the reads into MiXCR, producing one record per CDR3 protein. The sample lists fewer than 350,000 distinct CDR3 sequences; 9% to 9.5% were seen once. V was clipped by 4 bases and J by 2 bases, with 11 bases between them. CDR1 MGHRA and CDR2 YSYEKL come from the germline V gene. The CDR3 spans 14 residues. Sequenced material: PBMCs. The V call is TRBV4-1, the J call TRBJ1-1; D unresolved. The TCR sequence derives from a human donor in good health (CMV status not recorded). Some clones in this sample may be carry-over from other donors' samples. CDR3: CASSPQTLNTEAFF. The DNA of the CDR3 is TGCGCCAGCAGCCCTCAAACTCTCAACACTGAAGCTTTCTTT.